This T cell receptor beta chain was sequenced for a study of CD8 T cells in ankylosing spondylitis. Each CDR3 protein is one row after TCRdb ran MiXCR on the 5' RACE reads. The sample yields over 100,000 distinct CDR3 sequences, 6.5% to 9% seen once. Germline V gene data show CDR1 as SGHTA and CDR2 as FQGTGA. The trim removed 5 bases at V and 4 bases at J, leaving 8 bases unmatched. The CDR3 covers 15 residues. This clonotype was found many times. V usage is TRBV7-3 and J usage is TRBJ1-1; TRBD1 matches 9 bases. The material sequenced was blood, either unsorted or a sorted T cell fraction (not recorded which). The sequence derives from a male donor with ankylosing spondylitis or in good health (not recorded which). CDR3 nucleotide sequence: TGTGCCAGCAGCCGAAAGGGACAGGGCACCACTGAAGCTTTCTTT. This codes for CASSRKGQGTTEAFF.